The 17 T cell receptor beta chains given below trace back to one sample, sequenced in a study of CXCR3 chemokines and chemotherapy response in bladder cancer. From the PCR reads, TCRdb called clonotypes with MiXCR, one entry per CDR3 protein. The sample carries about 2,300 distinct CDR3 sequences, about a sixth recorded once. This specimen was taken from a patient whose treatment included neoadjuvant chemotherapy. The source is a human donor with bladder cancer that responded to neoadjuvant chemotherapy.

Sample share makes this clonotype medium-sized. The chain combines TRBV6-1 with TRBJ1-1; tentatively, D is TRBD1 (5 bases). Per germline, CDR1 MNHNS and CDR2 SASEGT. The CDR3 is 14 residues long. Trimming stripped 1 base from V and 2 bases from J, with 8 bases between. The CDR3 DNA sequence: TGTGCCAGCAGTGAAGGGACACGAAACACTGAAGCTTTCTTT. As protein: CASSEGTRNTEAFF.

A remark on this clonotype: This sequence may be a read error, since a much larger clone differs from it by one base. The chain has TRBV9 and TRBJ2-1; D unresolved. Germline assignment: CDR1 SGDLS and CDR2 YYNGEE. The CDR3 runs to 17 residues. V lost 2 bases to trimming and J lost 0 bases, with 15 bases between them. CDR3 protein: CASSVFVGDPSYNEQFF. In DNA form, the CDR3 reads TGTGCCAGCAGCGTTTTTGTAGGTGATCCCTCCTACAATGAGCAGTTCTTC.

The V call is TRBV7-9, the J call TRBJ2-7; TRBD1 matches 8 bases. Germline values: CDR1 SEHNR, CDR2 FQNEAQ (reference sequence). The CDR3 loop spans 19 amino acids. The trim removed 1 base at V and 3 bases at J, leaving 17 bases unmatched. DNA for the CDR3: TGTGCCAGCAGCTTAGGAATCAGGCGGGACAGGTCCCTGATCTACGAGCAGTACTTC. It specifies CASSLGIRRDRSLIYEQYF.

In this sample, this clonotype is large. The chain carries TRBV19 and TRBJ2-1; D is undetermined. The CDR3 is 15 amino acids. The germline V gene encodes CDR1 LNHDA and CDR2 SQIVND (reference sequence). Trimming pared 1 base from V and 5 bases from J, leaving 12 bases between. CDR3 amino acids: CASSIGPLEHNEQFF. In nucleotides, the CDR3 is TGTGCCAGTAGTATAGGGCCGCTAGAACACAATGAGCAGTTCTTC.

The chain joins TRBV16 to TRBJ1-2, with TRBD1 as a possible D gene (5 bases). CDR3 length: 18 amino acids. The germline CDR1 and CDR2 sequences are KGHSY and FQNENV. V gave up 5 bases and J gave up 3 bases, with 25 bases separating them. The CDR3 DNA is TGTGCCAGCAGCAGGAGGTCGGGGGGAGTCGACCTGGACTATGGCTACACCTTC. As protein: CASSRRSGGVDLDYGYTF.

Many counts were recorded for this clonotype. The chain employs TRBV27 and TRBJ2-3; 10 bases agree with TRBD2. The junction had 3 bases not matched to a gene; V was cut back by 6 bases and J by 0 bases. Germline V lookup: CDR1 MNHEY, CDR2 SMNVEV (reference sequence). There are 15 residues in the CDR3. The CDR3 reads CASRSSGGSTDTQYF. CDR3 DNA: TGTGCCAGCAGATCTAGCGGGGGTAGCACAGATACGCAGTATTTT.

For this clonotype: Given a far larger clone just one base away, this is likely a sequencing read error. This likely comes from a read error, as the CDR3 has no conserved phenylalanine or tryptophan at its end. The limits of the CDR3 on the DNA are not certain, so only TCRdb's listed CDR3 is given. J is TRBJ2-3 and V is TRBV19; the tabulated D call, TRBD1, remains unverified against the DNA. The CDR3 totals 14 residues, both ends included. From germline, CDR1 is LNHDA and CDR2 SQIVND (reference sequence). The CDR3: CASSPGRISYEQYS.

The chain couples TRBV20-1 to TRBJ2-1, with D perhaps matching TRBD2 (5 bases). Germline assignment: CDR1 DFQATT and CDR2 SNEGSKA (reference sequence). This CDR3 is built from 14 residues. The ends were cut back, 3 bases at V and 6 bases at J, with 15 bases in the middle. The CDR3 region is CSARRAVGLNEQFF. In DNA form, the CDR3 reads TGCAGTGCTAGGAGGGCGGTTGGGCTCAATGAGCAGTTCTTC.

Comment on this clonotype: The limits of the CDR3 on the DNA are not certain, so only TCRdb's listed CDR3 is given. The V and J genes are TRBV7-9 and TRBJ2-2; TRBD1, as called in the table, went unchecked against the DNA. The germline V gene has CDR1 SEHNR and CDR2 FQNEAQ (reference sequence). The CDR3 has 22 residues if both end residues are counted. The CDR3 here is CASFGAGNTEAFFGQGTGELFF.

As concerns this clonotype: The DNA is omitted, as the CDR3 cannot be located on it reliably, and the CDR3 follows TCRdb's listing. CDR3: CASSLGGAYEQYFGPGTGELFF. This chain uses TRBV7-9 with TRBJ2-2; TRBD2 was called by the table and not checked on the DNA. From germline, CDR1 is SEHNR and CDR2 FQNEAQ (reference sequence). The CDR3 adds up to 22 amino acids, both ends counted.

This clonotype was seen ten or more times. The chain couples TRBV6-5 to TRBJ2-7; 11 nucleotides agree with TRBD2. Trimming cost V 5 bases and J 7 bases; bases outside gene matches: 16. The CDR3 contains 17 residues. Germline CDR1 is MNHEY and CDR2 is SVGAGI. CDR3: CASSPVLAGGRGGEQYF. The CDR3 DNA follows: TGTGCCAGCAGTCCTGTATTAGCGGGAGGGCGAGGCGGGGAGCAGTACTTC.

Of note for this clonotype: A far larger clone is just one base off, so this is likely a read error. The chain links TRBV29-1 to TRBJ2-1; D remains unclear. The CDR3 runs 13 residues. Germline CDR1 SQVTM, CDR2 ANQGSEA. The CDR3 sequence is CSVIVPGLYGHTF. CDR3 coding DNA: TGCAGCGTTATCGTCCCGGGTCTGTATGGCCACACCTTC.

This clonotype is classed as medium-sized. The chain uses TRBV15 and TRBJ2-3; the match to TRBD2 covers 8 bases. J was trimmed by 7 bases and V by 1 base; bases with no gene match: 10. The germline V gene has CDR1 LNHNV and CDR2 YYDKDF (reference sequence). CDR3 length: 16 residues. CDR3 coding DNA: TGTGCCACCAGCAGAGCGGAACTAGCGGCGTCCCATACGCAGTATTTT. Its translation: CATSRAELAASHTQYF.

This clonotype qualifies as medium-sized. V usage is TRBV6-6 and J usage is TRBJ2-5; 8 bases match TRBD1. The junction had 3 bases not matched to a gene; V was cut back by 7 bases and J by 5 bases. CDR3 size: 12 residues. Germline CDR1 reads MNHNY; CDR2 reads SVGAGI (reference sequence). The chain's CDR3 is CASTGGLETQYF. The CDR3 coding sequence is TGTGCCAGCACAGGGGGCTTGGAGACCCAGTACTTC.

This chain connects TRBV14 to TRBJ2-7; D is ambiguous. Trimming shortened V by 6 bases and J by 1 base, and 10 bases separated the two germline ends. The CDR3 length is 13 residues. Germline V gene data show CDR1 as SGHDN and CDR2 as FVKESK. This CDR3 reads CASSNAVSYEQYF. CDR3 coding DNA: TGTGCCAGCAGTAATGCTGTATCCTACGAGCAGTACTTC.

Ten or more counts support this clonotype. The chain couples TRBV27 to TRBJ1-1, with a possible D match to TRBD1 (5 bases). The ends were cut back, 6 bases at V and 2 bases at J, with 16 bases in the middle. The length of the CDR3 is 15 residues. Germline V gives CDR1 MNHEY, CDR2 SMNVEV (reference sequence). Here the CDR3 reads CASSWRGAKNTEAFF. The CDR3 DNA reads TGTGCCAGCAGCTGGAGAGGGGCGAAAAACACTGAAGCTTTCTTT.

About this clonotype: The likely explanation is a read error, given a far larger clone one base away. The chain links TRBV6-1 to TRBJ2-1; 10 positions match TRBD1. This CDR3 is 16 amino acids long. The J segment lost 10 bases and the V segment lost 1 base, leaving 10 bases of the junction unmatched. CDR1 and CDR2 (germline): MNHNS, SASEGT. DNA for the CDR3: TGTGCCAGCAGTGAAGATCTAGGACAGGGGGGAGACGAGCAGTTCTTC. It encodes CASSEDLGQGGDEQFF.